This T cell receptor (beta chain) was retrieved from a study of blood T cells in healthy people across ages. Primers used in a second PCR of roughly 6 to 11 cycles were a sample-barcoded 5' primer and a J-beta primer mix. Researchers report that each sample yielded at least 2.5 million CDR3-containing paired-end reads. From the 5' RACE reads, TCRdb called clonotypes with MiXCR, one entry per CDR3 protein. This table holds nearly 1 million distinct CDR3 sequences, roughly 47% found once. Germline values: CDR1 KGHSH, CDR2 LQKENI. Trimming took 6 bases from V and 9 from J; bases not matched to a gene: 7. The CDR3 runs to 15 residues.

The rearrangement uses TRBV18 and TRBJ2-1; 14 nucleotides match TRBD2. Sequenced material: blood. The clonotype comes from a woman aged 60-70 years in good health. The CDR3, as DNA: TGTGCCAGCTCGCTGACTAGCGGGAGGGCCGCTGAGCAGTTCTTC. Protein: CASSLTSGRAAEQFF.